This entry describes one TCR beta chain. Its target is not known. These data originate in a study of early T cells in non-severe SARS-CoV-2 infection. Study context: The chains were unpaired, and the sequenced material was bulk RNA from unsorted whole blood.

Individual cDNA molecules carried attached unique molecular identifiers. Each CDR3 protein gets one entry after TCRdb re-called the 5' RACE reads with MiXCR. The profile shows some 73,000 distinct CDR3 sequences, about an eighth of them singletons. General study findings and limits: Private and CD4 specificities were missed by VDJdb matching, which favored anti-spike CD8 responses.

The CDR3 consists of 16 residues. After removal of 6 bases from V and 0 bases from J, the junction contained 6 bases not matched to a gene. Germline lookup yields CDR1 KGHSH and CDR2 LQKENI. The chain joins TRBV18 to TRBJ2-7; 12 positions match TRBD2. Sample: whole blood. The sequence was obtained from an adult who was a healthcare worker with PCR-confirmed SARS-CoV-2 infection or an uninfected control (not recorded which). The CDR3 loop is CASSAGLAGRSYEQYF. In DNA form, the CDR3 reads TGTGCCAGCTCGGCCGGACTAGCGGGACGCTCCTACGAGCAGTACTTC.